Listed here are 22 T cell receptor beta chains from one sample, sequenced in a study of cytomegalovirus exposure and HLA in healthy donors. PCR was performed using 60 Vbeta and 13 Jbeta primers. Only in-frame clones appear in the TCRdb table, and some are missing; sequencing was by immunoSEQ multiplex PCR. The profile shows some 130,000 clones, roughly 80% of them singletons. Sequencing was performed on PBMCs. The receptors shown here come from a man aged 30 to 39 in good health and CMV-seronegative.

The rearrangement uses TRBV5-1 and TRBJ1-1; the match to TRBD1 covers 7 bases. Germline lookup yields CDR1 SGHRS and CDR2 YFSETQ. V shed 0 bases, J shed 2 bases, and the junction held 4 bases outside the gene matches. This CDR3 region has 15 residues. CDR3 DNA sequence: TGCGCCAGCAGCTTGGGTCAGGGGGGAAACACTGAAGCTTTCTTT. It yields the protein CASSLGQGGNTEAFF.

This clone was seen only a few times. This chain links TRBV9 with TRBJ2-1; 7 bases line up with TRBD2. Germline values: CDR1 SGDLS, CDR2 YYNGEE. V was pared by 4 bases and J by 3 bases, with 10 bases of the junction left unmatched. The CDR3 sequence is 16 residues long. The CDR3 loop is CASSPRLGGSYNEQFF. DNA for the CDR3: TGTGCCAGCAGCCCACGGCTGGGCGGGAGCTACAATGAGCAGTTCTTC.

A single count supports this clone. This chain uses TRBV7-8 with TRBJ2-1; D is perhaps TRBD2 (5 bases). The V end was cut by 3 bases, the J end by 9 bases, with 18 bases between. The CDR3 has 15 amino acids. CDR1 and CDR2 from the germline V gene are SGHVS and FQNEAQ. The CDR3 reads CASSFRAAGYGEQFF. Written as DNA, the CDR3 is TGTGCCAGCAGCTTTCGAGCGGCAGGATATGGTGAGCAGTTCTTC.

This chain uses TRBV4-2 with TRBJ2-7, with 9 positions matching TRBD1. The trim removed 6 bases at V and 4 bases at J, leaving 7 bases unmatched. The CDR3 is 14 amino acids. Germline V lookup: CDR1 LGHNA, CDR2 YNFKEQ. CDR3 in amino acids: CASRLDRGNYEQYF. In DNA, the CDR3 is TGTGCCAGCAGACTTGACAGGGGGAATTACGAGCAGTACTTC.

The CDR3 sequence is CANKTGTSGTLCTDTQYF. The DNA of the CDR3 is TGTGCCAACAAAACCGGGACTAGCGGGACCCTTTGCACAGATACGCAGTATTTT. The chain recombines TRBV27 with TRBJ2-3; 13 positions agree with TRBD2. Germline V gene lookup returns CDR1 MNHEY and CDR2 SMNVEV (reference sequence). The CDR3 is 18 residues long. V gave up 10 bases and J gave up 1 base; unmatched junction bases: 14.

This chain uses TRBV10-3 with TRBJ1-1; 8 nucleotides match TRBD1. Trimming cost V 6 bases and J 8 bases; bases outside gene matches: 11. Germline CDR1 reads ENHRY; CDR2 reads SYGVKD. The CDR3 sequence is 14 residues long. Here the CDR3 DNA reads TGTGCCATCAGCAAACAGGGGGTCTTTAGGGAAGCTTTCTTT. This gives the protein CAISKQGVFREAFF.

The table lists this clone with a few counts. The chain is built from TRBV28 and TRBJ2-5; D is unresolved. Gene TRBJ2-7 matches the end of the DNA better, so the J call may be wrong. Germline CDR1 MDHEN, CDR2 SYDVKM. The CDR3 contains 12 residues. CDR3 residues: CASSLSPYEQYF. The CDR3 DNA follows: TGTGCCAGCAGTTTATCCCCTTACGAGCAGTACTTC.

In its sample, this clone was seen once. V usage is TRBV18 and J usage is TRBJ2-7; TRBD1 aligns across 7 bases. V lost 4 bases and J lost 2; bases outside the gene matches: 8. This CDR3 is 15 amino acids long. CDR1 KGHSH and CDR2 LQKENI come from the germline V gene. CDR3 nucleotide sequence: TGTGCCAGCTCACACGGACAGGACTTCACCTACGAGCAGTACTTC. Amino acid sequence: CASSHGQDFTYEQYF.

The chain joins TRBV5-1 to TRBJ2-3; 8 bases line up with TRBD2. This CDR3 is 15 amino acids long. The V gene end was trimmed by 4 bases and the J gene end by 5 bases; junction bases not matched to a gene: 9. The germline CDR1 and CDR2 sequences are SGHRS and YFSETQ. The DNA of the CDR3 is TGCGCCAGCAGCGCCACTAGCGGCCCACGAGATACGCAGTATTTT. Translation gives CASSATSGPRDTQYF.

The V call is TRBV11-3, the J call TRBJ1-1; 8 bases agree with TRBD1. Losses at the gene ends were 7 bases for V and 0 bases for J; bases not matched to a gene: 1. This CDR3 is 13 amino acids long. Per the germline V gene, CDR1 is SGHNT and CDR2 is YENEEA. The CDR3 nucleotides read TGTGCCAGCAAACAGGGGGTGAACACTGAAGCTTTCTTT. This encodes CASKQGVNTEAFF.

In its sample, this clone was seen once. The chain is built from TRBV11-3 and TRBJ2-2; D possibly corresponds to TRBD1 (6 bases). Germline CDR1 and CDR2: SGHNT and YENEEA. V lost 9 bases, J lost 1 base, and 9 bases lay in between. The CDR3 is made up of 13 amino acids. The CDR3: CASQDRNTGELFF. CDR3 bases: TGTGCCAGTCAGGACAGGAACACCGGGGAGCTGTTTTTT.

This chain connects TRBV7-8 to TRBJ2-7, with 12 bases identical to TRBD2. This CDR3 contains 15 residues. CDR1 is SGHVS and CDR2 is FQNEAQ in the germline V gene. V lost 5 bases to trimming and J lost 2 bases; unmatched junction nucleotides: 4. The CDR3 DNA is TGTGCCAGCAGCGCGGGACTAGCGGGTACCTACGAGCAGTACTTC. This encodes CASSAGLAGTYEQYF. Drawing the rest from reference TRBV7-8 and TRBJ2-7, the complete variable domain is GAGVSQSPRYKVAKRGQDVALRCDPISGHVSLFWYQQALGQGPEFLTYFQNEAQLDKSGLPSDRFFAERPEGSVSTLKIQRTQQEDSAVYLCASSAGLAGTYEQYFGPGTRLTVT.

This clone was observed once. V gene TRBV19 combines with J gene TRBJ2-1, with 9 positions matching TRBD2. Germline CDR1 reads LNHDA; CDR2 reads SQIVND (reference sequence). Trimming removed 1 base from V and 8 bases from J; junction bases left unmatched: 12. CDR3 length: 17 residues. Written as DNA, the CDR3 is TGTGCCAGTAGTATAGTTGGTAGCGGGAGAGGTAGCCATGAGCAGTTCTTC. Protein: CASSIVGSGRGSHEQFF.

The chain carries TRBV23-1 and TRBJ1-5; possibly TRBD1 for D (5 bases). TRBV23-1 is classed as an ORF, of uncertain function. The CDR3 is 18 amino acids. Trimming removed 7 bases from V and 2 bases from J, with 24 bases in between. The chain's CDR3 is CASTENLGVEGRNQPQHF. Written as DNA, the CDR3 is TGCGCCAGCACCGAAAACCTTGGGGTGGAGGGACGCAATCAGCCCCAGCATTTT.

This clone has only one observation. V gene TRBV5-8 combines with J gene TRBJ1-5, with a possible D match to TRBD1 (6 bases). Germline CDR1 is SGHTS and CDR2 is YDEGEE. Trimming took off 5 bases at V and 0 bases at J, with 15 bases between the two ends. The CDR3 runs to 16 residues. The DNA for the CDR3 is TGTGCCAGCAGTCAAGTCGGGACATCTAGCAATCAGCCCCAGCATTTT. Translation gives CASSQVGTSSNQPQHF.

The chain carries TRBV5-1 and TRBJ1-5; TRBD1 agrees at 10 bases. Germline values: CDR1 SGHRS, CDR2 YFSETQ. J was trimmed by 4 bases and V by 4 bases; bases with no gene match: 11. This CDR3 has 17 amino acids. This CDR3 reads CASSPRKRTGGNQPQHF. CDR3 DNA: TGCGCCAGCAGCCCAAGGAAGAGGACAGGGGGTAATCAGCCCCAGCATTTT. The full variable domain, rest sourced from reference TRBV5-1 and TRBJ1-5, is KAGVTQTPRYLIKTRGQQVTLSCSPISGHRSVSWYQQTPGQGLQFLFEYFSETQRNKGNFPGRFSGRQFSNSRSEMNVSTLELGDSALYLCASSPRKRTGGNQPQHFGDGTRLSIL.

The chain carries TRBV5-8 and TRBJ2-2; the D gene is possibly TRBD2 (5 bases). Germline V gene data show CDR1 as SGHTS and CDR2 as YDEGEE. V lost 0 bases and J lost 0, with 6 bases in between. The CDR3 runs 15 residues. For the CDR3, the DNA is TGTGCCAGCAGCTTGGGGACTGCGAACACCGGGGAGCTGTTTTTT. This sequence encodes CASSLGTANTGELFF.

The J gene is TRBJ2-3, the V gene TRBV7-2, with D unclear. Trimming took 0 bases from V and 9 from J, leaving 4 bases between them. Germline loops: CDR1 SGHTA, CDR2 FQGNSA. This CDR3 spans 11 amino acids. Here the CDR3 DNA reads TGTGCCAGCAGCTTAGCTATAACGCAGTATTTT. As protein: CASSLAITQYF.

The rearrangement uses TRBV4-2 and TRBJ1-1; 9 nucleotides align to TRBD1. The ends lost 1 base at V and 4 bases at J; junction bases unmatched: 7. This CDR3 spans 16 amino acids. Germline V gene sequence: CDR1 LGHNA, CDR2 YNFKEQ. CDR3 DNA: TGTGCCAGCAGCCAAGTTGGGACAGGGAGGGTCACTGAAGCTTTCTTT. This gives the protein CASSQVGTGRVTEAFF.

This clone was seen a few times. The V gene is TRBV2, the J gene TRBJ2-3, with 11 bases aligning to TRBD2. Germline CDR1 SNHLY, CDR2 FYNNEI. Trimming took 2 bases from V and 1 from J; bases not matched to a gene: 8. The CDR3 runs to 18 residues. The DNA for the CDR3 is TGTGCCAGCAGTGAAAGGGGATTTAGCGGGGGGGGCACAGATACGCAGTATTTT. It translates to CASSERGFSGGGTDTQYF.

This clone is a singleton in its sample. CDR3 protein: CASSQPPGQGGGNTIYF. CDR3 bases: TGCGCCAGCAGCCAGCCTCCGGGACAGGGGGGAGGAAACACCATATATTTT. The chain joins TRBV4-1 to TRBJ1-3; 11 nucleotides match TRBD1. V was pared by 3 bases and J by 4 bases, with 8 bases of the junction left unmatched. CDR1 is MGHRA, CDR2 YSYEKL, per germline. This CDR3 has 17 amino acids.

This clone came up once. The chain carries TRBV29-1 and TRBJ2-7; D is possibly TRBD2 (5 bases). Germline CDR1 is SQVTM and CDR2 is ANQGSEA. The V end lost 5 bases, the J end lost 0 bases, and 8 bases lay between the germline ends. The CDR3 is 12 residues long. The CDR3 nucleotides are TGCAGCGTTACTAGGAACTCCTACGAGCAGTACTTC. This sequence encodes CSVTRNSYEQYF.